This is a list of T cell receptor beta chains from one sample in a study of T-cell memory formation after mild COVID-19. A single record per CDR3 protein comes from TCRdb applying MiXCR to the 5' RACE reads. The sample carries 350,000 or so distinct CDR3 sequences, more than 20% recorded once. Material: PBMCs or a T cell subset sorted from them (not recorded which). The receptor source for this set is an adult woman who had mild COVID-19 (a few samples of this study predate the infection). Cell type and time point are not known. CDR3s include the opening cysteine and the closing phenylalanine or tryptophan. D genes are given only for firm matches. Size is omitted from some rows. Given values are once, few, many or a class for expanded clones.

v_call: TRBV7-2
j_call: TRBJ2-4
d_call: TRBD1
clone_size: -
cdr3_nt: TGTGCCAGCAGAAAGACAGGGGCCGAGGGCATTCAGTACTTC
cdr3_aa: CASRKTGAEGIQYF

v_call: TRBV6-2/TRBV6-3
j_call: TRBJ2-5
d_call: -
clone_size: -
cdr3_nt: TGTGCCAGCAGTATGTTCTACGGGGAGACCCAGTACTTC
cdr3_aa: CASSMFYGETQYF

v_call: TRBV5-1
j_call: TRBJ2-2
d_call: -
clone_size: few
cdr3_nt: TGCGCCAGCAGCTGGACTTCCGGGGGGAACACCGGGGAGCTGTTTTTT
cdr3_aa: CASSWTSGGNTGELFF

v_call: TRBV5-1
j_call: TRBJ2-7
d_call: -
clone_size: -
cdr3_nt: TGCGCCAGCAGCTTGCTGGGGGACTGCCCGCCGTGTGAGCAGTACTTC
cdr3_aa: CASSLLGDCPPCEQYF

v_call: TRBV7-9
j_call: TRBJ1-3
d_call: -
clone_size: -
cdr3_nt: TGTGCCAGCAGCCCGAGGAGGGGAAACTCTGGAAACACCATATATTTT
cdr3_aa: CASSPRRGNSGNTIYF

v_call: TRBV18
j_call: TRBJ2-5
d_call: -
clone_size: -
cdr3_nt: TGTGCCAGCTCCAACCAGGGGGGAGAGACCCAGTACTTC
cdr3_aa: CASSNQGGETQYF

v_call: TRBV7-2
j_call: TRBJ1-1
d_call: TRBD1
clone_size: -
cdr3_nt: TGTGCCAGCAGCTTAGTTGAGGGGGCCACTGAAGCTTTCTTT
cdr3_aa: CASSLVEGATEAFF

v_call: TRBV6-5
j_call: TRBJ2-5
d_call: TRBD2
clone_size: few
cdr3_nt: TGTGCCAGCAGCCCTTATTGGCGGGGGGGCGGAGAGACCCAGTACTTC
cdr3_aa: CASSPYWRGGGETQYF

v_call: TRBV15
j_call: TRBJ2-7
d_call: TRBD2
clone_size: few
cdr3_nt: TGTGCCACCAGGGCTCATAGCGGGGGGGGTTACGAGCAGTACTTC
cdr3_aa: CATRAHSGGGYEQYF

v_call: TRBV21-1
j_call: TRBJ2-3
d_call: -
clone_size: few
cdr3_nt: TGTGCCAGCAGCAAAGCATCCCTCAGCTCTAGCACAGATACGCAGTATTTT
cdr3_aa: CASSKASLSSSTDTQYF

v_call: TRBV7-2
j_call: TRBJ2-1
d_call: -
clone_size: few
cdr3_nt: TGTGCCAGCAGCTTCACCTACGGACAGAACAATGAGCAGTTCTTC
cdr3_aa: CASSFTYGQNNEQFF

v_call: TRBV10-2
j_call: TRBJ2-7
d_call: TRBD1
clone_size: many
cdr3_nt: TGCGCCAGCAGTGATCTGGGGACAGGGGCCTACGAGCAGTACTTC
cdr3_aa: CASSDLGTGAYEQYF

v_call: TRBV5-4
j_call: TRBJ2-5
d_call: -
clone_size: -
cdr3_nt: TGTGCCAGCAGCTTTGGCCCTGGCAGGGGGGGAACGGAAGAGACCCAGTACTTC
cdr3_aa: CASSFGPGRGGTEETQYF

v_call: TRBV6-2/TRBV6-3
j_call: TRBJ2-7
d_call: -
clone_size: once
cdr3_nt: TGTGCCAGCACAGTCCTCGGACAGCTAGGATCCTACGAGCAGTACTTC
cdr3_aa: CASTVLGQLGSYEQYF

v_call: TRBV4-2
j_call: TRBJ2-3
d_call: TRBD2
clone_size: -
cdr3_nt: TGTGCCAGCAGCCAAGGACTAGCGGGGGCCCGGGGGACAGATACGCAGTATTTT
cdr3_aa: CASSQGLAGARGTDTQYF

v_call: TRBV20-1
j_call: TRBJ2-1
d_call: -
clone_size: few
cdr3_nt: TGCAGTGCTCCAACCAGGGCCAGGGGTGATGAGCAGTTCTTC
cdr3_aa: CSAPTRARGDEQFF

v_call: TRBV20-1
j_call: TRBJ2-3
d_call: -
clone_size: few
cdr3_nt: TGCAGTGCTAGAGATGGGGTAGCAGGTACAGATACGCAGTATTTT
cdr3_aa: CSARDGVAGTDTQYF

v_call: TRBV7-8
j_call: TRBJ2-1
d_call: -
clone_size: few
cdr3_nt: TGTGCCAGCAGCTCGGACCCAGACTCCTACAATGAGCAGTTCTTC
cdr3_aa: CASSSDPDSYNEQFF

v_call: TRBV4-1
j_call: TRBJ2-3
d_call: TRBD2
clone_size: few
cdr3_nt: TGCGCCAGCAGCCAATACCCCGGGACTAGCGGTGGAGATACGCAGTATTTT
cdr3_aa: CASSQYPGTSGGDTQYF

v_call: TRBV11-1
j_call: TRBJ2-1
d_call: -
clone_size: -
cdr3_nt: TGTGCCAGCAGCTTACTTGGGACTCTCTACAATGAGCAGTTCTTC
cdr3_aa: CASSLLGTLYNEQFF

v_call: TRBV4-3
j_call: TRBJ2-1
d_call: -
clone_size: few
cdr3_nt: TGCGCCAGCAGCGTGGACGGGGAAGGCGGCTCCTACAATGAGCAGTTCTTC
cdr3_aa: CASSVDGEGGSYNEQFF

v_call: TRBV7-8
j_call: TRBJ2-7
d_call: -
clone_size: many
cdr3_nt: TGTGCCAGCAGCCCAGGGGGAGGGGGATACGAGCAGTACTTC
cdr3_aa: CASSPGGGGYEQYF

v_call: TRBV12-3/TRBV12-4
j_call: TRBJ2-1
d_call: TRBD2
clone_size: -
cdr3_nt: TGTGCCAGCAGTGGACTAGCGGGAGGGTACAATGAGCAGTTCTTC
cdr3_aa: CASSGLAGGYNEQFF

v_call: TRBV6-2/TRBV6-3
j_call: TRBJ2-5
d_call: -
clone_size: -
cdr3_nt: TGTGCCAGCTTAGACAGCCTGGGGCCCCAAGAGACCCAGTACTTC
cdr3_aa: CASLDSLGPQETQYF

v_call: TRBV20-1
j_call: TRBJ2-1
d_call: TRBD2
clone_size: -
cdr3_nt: TGCAGTGCCGGACTAGCGAGTTACAATGAGCAGTTCTTC
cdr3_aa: CSAGLASYNEQFF

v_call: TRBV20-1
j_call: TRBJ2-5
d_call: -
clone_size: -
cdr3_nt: TGCAGTGCTAGAAGGTCGGGTGCGGGGGAGACCCAGTACTTC
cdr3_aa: CSARRSGAGETQYF

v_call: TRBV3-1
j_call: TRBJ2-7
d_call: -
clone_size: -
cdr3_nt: TGTGCCAGCAACCGGGGCAATTCCTACGAGCAGTACTTC
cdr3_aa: CASNRGNSYEQYF

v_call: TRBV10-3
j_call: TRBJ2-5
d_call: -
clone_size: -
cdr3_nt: TGTGCCATCAGTGTAAGGGGGATAGAGACCCAGTACTTC
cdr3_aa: CAISVRGIETQYF

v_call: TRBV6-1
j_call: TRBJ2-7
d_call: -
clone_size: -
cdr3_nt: TGTGCCAGCAGTGGTCTCGTGGGACCTTACGAGCAGTACTTC
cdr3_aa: CASSGLVGPYEQYF

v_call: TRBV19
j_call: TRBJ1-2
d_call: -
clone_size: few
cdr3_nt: TGTGCCAGTAGTACGAGGGACCTAAAGAAAATTTATGGCTACACCTTC
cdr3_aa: CASSTRDLKKIYGYTF

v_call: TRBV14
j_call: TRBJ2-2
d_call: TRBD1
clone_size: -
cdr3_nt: TGTGCCAGCAGCCAAAAGAGGACAGGGAACACCGGGGAGCTGTTTTTT
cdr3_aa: CASSQKRTGNTGELFF

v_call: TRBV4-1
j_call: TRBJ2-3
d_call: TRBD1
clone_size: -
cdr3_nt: TGCGCCAGCTTCGGACAGGGGAGCACAGATACGCAGTATTTT
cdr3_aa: CASFGQGSTDTQYF

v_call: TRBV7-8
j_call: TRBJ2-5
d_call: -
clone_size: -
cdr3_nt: TGTGCCAGCAGCCCTCCCTTATGGGAACTCCAAGAGACCCAGTACTTC
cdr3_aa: CASSPPLWELQETQYF

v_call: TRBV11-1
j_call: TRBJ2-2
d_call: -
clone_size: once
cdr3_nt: TGTGCCAGCAGCTTAAGACCGCCGAACACCGGGGAGCTGTTTTTT
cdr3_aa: CASSLRPPNTGELFF

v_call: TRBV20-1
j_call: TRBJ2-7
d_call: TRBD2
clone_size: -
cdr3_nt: TGCAGTGCTAGAGCGCTGGGGCGGGGGGACTCCTACGAGCAGTACTTC
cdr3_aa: CSARALGRGDSYEQYF

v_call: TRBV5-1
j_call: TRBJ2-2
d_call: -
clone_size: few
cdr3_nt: TGCGCCAGCAGCCACGGCGCCGGGGAGCTGTTTTTT
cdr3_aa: CASSHGAGELFF

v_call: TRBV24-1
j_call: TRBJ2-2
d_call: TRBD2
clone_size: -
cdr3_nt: TGTGCCACCAGTGCCACCCGGACTAGCGGGATTAACACCGGGGAGCTGTTTTTT
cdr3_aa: CATSATRTSGINTGELFF

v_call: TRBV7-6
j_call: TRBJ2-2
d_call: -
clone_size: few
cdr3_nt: TGTGCCAGCAGCTCCACCCCACTAGGGGACCGAAGCAGGACCGGGGAGCTGTTTTTT
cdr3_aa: CASSSTPLGDRSRTGELFF

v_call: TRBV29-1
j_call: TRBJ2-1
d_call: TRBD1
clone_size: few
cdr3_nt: TGCAGCGTCCTCCCAGGGGGTTGGGGTTACAATGAGCAGTTCTTC
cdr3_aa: CSVLPGGWGYNEQFF

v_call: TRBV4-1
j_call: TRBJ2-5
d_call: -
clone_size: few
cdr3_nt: TGCGCCAGCAGCCAAGATGGGACACTACAAGAGACCCAGTACTTC
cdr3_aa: CASSQDGTLQETQYF

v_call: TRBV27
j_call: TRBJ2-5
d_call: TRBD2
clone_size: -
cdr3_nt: TGTGCCAGCAGTTTAAGTGCTAGCGGGGGGACCCTACAAGAGACCCAGTACTTC
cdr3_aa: CASSLSASGGTLQETQYF

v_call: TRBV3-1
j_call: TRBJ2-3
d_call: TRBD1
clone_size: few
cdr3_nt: TGTGCCAGCAGCCGAGGAGAAGGGACAGTCCGCACAGATACGCAGTATTTT
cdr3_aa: CASSRGEGTVRTDTQYF

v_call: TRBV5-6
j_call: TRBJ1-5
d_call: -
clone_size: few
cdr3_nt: TGTGCCAGCAGCCGAGGGCGACTGGGCAGTCAGCCCCAGCATTTT
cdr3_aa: CASSRGRLGSQPQHF

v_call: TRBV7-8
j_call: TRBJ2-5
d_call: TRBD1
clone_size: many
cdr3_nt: TGTGCCAGCAGCTTTGACGTTTTAGGGACAGGAGTGGAAGAGACCCAGTACTTC
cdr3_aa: CASSFDVLGTGVEETQYF